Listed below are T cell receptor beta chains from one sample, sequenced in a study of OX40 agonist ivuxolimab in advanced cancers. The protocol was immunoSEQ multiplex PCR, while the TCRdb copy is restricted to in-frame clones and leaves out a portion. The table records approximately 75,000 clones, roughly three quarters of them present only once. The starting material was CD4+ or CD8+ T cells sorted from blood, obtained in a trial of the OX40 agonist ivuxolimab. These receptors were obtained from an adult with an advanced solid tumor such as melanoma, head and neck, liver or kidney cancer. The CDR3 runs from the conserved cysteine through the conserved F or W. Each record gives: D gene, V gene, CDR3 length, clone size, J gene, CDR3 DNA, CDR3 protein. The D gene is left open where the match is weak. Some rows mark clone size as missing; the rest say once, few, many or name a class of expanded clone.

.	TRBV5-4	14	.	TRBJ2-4	TGTGCCAGCAGCTTGGCCGGGGCCCAAAACATTCAGTACTTC	CASSLAGAQNIQYF
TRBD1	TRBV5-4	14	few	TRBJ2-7	TGTGCCAGCAGCCCCCGGACAGGGTTTCGCGAGCAGTACTTC	CASSPRTGFREQYF
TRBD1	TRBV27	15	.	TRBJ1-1	TGTGCCAGCAGTTCCCCGGGACAGGGGGGGACTGAAGCTTTCTTT	CASSSPGQGGTEAFF
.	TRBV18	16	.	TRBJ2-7	TGTGCCAGCTCGAGAAACCCGGGACACGGGGAGTACGAGCAGTACTTC	CASSRNPGHGEYEQYF
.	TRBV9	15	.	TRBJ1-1	TGTGCCAGCAGCGTAGCGAACAGTTTGAACACTGAAGCTTTCTTT	CASSVANSLNTEAFF
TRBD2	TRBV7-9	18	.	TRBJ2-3	TGTGCCAGCAGCTCTCCGGGACTAGCGGGAGGAAGCACAGATACGCAGTATTTT	CASSSPGLAGGSTDTQYF
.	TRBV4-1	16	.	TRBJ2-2	TGCGCCAGCAGCCAGATAGCGGTCCGCGGCACCGGGGAGCTGTTTTTT	CASSQIAVRGTGELFF
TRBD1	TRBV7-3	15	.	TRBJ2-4	TGTGCCAGCAGCTTAGGGGACAGGGTTGGAGACATTCAGTACTTC	CASSLGDRVGDIQYF
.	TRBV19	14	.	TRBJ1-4	TGTGCCAGTAGCCCCGACAGGACTAATGAAAAACTGTTTTTT	CASSPDRTNEKLFF
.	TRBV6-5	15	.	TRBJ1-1	TGTGCCAGCAGTTACCTAGGACGGAAAAACACTGAAGCTTTCTTT	CASSYLGRKNTEAFF
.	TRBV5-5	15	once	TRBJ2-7	TGTGCCAGCAGCTTAGGGCCGCAGTCGTCCTACGAGCAGTACTTC	CASSLGPQSSYEQYF
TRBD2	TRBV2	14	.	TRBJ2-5	TGTGCCAGCAGTGAAGCTAGCGGGATAAAGACCCAGTACTTC	CASSEASGIKTQYF
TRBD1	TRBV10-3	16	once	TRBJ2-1	TGTGCCATCAGTGGTGGTCGCGGGACAGGGGACAATGAGCAGTTCTTC	CAISGGRGTGDNEQFF
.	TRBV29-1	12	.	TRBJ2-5	TGCAGCGTGGCACAGCGGCAAGAGACCCAGTACTTC	CSVAQRQETQYF
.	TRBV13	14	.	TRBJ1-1	TGTGCCAGCAGCTTACTGGGTAGAAACACTGAAGCTTTCTTT	CASSLLGRNTEAFF
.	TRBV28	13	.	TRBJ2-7	TGTGCCAGCAGTTTGGAGGTCCCGGACGAGCAGTACTTC	CASSLEVPDEQYF
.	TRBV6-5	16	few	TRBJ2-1	TGTGCCAGCAGTTACTCGAGGGTGGGCAGGTTGACCGAGCAGTTCTTC	CASSYSRVGRLTEQFF
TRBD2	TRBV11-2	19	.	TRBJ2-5	TGTGCCAGCAGCTTATTCGTGACTAGCGTCTTCGGCACGCAAGAGACCCAGTACTTC	CASSLFVTSVFGTQETQYF
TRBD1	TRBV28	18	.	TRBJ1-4	TGTGCCAGCAGTTGGAACTTCGGACAGGAAAAAGATAATGAAAAACTGTTTTTT	CASSWNFGQEKDNEKLFF
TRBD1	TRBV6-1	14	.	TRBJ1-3	TGTGCCAGCAAACGACAGGGCACTGGAAACACCATATATTTT	CASKRQGTGNTIYF
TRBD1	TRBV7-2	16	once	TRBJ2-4	TGTGCCAGCAGCTTAATGGACAGGGAGTACAAAAACATTCAGTACTTC	CASSLMDREYKNIQYF
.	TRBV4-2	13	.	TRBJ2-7	TGTGCCAGCAGCCTTGGGACCAACTACGAGCAGTACTTC	CASSLGTNYEQYF
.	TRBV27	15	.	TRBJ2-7	TGTGCCAGCAGTTCCCGACAGATCGGCTTTTACGAGCAGTACTTC	CASSSRQIGFYEQYF
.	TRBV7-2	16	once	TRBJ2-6	TGTGCCAGCAGCTTAGACATGAGCTCTGGGGCCAACGTCCTGACTTTC	CASSLDMSSGANVLTF
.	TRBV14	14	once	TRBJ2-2	TGTGCCAGCAGCTTCGACAGGATCCCCGGGGAGCTGTTTTTT	CASSFDRIPGELFF